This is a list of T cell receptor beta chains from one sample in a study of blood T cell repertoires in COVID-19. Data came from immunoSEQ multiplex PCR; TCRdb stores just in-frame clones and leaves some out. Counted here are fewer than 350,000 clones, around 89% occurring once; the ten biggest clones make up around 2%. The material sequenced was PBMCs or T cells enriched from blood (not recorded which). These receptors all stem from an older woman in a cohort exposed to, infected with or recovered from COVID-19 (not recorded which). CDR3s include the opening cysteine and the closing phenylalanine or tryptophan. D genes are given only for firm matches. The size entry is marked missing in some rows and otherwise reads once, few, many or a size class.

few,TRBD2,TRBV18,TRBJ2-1,TGTGCCAGCGCCGGGACTAGCGGGTCGAGCTCCTACAATGAGCAGTTCTTC,CASAGTSGSSSYNEQFF
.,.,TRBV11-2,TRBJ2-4,TGTGCCAGCAGCTTCAACCGGGACTCCAACATTCAGTACTTC,CASSFNRDSNIQYF
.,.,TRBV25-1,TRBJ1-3,TGTGCCAGCGCGGGACCTGCGGGCACCATATATTTT,CASAGPAGTIYF
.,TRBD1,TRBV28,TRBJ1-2,TGTGCCAGCCGAGGACCGAACAGGGGGCAGGGTGGCTACACCTTC,CASRGPNRGQGGYTF
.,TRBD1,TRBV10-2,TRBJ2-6,TGCGCCAGCAGCCTTACAGGGGGCGATGGGGCCAACGTCCTGACTTTC,CASSLTGGDGANVLTF
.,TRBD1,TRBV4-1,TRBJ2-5,TGCGCCAGCAGCCCTGGGACAGGAGGGGAGACCCAGTACTTC,CASSPGTGGETQYF
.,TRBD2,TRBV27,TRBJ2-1,TGTGCCAGCAGTCCTTCTAGCGGTGCCTACAATGAGCAGTTCTTC,CASSPSSGAYNEQFF
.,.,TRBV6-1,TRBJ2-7,TGTGCCAGCAGTGAACGGTCTAGCGTTCAGTACGAGCAGTACTTC,CASSERSSVQYEQYF
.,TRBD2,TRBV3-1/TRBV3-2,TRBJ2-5,TGTGCCAGCAGCCAAGAGTGGCTAGCGGGAGTAGGAGAGACCCAGTACTTC,CASSQEWLAGVGETQYF
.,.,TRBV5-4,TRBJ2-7,TGTGCCAGCAGCTTGCCAGGGGTGGGCTCCTACGAGCAGTACTTC,CASSLPGVGSYEQYF
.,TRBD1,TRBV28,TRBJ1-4,TGTGCCAGCAGTCTCGACAGGGTCGGTGAAAAACTGTTTTTT,CASSLDRVGEKLFF
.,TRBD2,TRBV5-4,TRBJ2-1,TGTGCCAGCAGCTTGGTTGGGACTAGGGTACACAATGAGCAGTTCTTC,CASSLVGTRVHNEQFF
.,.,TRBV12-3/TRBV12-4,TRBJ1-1,TGTGCCAGCAGTTACTCAACTGAAGCTTTCTTT,CASSYSTEAFF
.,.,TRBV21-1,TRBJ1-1,TGTGCCAGCAGCAAATTGATTCGTGCGTTTGCTCGGACTGAAGCTTTCTTT,CASSKLIRAFARTEAFF
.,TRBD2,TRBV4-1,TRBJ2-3,TGCGCCAGCAGCCAAGACGGGGGGAGAGGAGCAGATACGCAGTATTTT,CASSQDGGRGADTQYF
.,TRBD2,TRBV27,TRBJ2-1,TGTGCCAGCAGTCAAACTAGCGTGGGTGCCGATGAGCAGTTCTTC,CASSQTSVGADEQFF
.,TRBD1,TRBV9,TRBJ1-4,TGTGCCAGCAGCGTTTTTGGGACAGGGGAGAATGAAAAACTGTTTTTT,CASSVFGTGENEKLFF
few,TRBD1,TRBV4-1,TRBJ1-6,TGCGCCAGCAGCCTCGCGACAGGGAATCGGTCACCCCTCCACTTT,CASSLATGNRSPLHF
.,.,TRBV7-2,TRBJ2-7,TGTGCCAGCAGCTTAGGCAGGGACTACGAGCAGTACTTC,CASSLGRDYEQYF
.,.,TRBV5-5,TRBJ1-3,TGTGCCAGCAGCTCCCCTGGGGAGGGACTACAATTTGGAAACACCATATATTTT,CASSSPGEGLQFGNTIYF
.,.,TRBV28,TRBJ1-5,TGTGCCAGCAGTTCCCCACCCGACAGACCCAATCAGCCCCAGCATTTT,CASSSPPDRPNQPQHF
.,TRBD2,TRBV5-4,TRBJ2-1,TGTGCCAGCAGCTTGGCAAGACTAGCGGGAGATTACAATGAGCAGTTCTTC,CASSLARLAGDYNEQFF
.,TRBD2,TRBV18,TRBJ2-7,TGTGCCAGCTCACCTGGTGTGGGACTAGCGGGATACGAGCAGTACTTC,CASSPGVGLAGYEQYF
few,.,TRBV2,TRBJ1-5,TGTGCCAGCAGCCCCCAGTACGGCAATCAGCCCCAGCATTTT,CASSPQYGNQPQHF
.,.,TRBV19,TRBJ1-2,TGTGCCAGTAGTATTGGCAGGGACTATGGCTACACCTTC,CASSIGRDYGYTF
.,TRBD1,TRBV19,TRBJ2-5,TGTGCCAGTAGTCCCTGGACAGGTCAAGAGACCCAGTACTTC,CASSPWTGQETQYF
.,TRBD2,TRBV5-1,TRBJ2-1,TGCGCCAGCAGCTTAGCGGGAATGTCCTACAATGAGCAGTTCTTC,CASSLAGMSYNEQFF
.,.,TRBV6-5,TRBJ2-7,TGTGCCAGCAGCCCCGGGGGGCTTTTAACCTACGAGCAGTACTTC,CASSPGGLLTYEQYF
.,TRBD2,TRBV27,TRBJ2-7,TGTGCCAGCAGTTTGGCTAGCGGGGCCTACGAGCAGTACTTC,CASSLASGAYEQYF
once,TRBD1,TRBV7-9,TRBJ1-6,TGTGCCAGCAGCTCGGGACAGATCAATTCACCCCTCCACTTT,CASSSGQINSPLHF
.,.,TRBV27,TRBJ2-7,TGTGCCAGCAGCATAGGACGGGGTTCCTACGAGCAGTACTTC,CASSIGRGSYEQYF
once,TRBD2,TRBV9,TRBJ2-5,TGTGCCAGCAGCGTAGGAGTTCGAGTCGGGGGGAAAGAGACCCAGTACTTC,CASSVGVRVGGKETQYF
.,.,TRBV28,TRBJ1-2,TGTGCCAGCAGTCCCAGGGTCTACGGCTACACCTTC,CASSPRVYGYTF
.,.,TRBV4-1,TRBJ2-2,TGCGCCAGCAGCCAAGTGCGGCTGGTAAACACCGGGGAGCTGTTTTTT,CASSQVRLVNTGELFF
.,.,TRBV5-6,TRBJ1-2,TGTGCCAGCAGCTTACTACAAGACTATGGCTACACCTTC,CASSLLQDYGYTF
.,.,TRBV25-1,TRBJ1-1,TGTGCCAGCAGTGCCGAGGGGACATCGAATACTGAAGCTTTCTTT,CASSAEGTSNTEAFF
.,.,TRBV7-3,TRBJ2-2,TGTGCCAGCAGCTTAAGACTAAACGGGGAGCTGTTTTTT,CASSLRLNGELFF
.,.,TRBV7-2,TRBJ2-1,TGTGCCAGCAGCACCGGACTCCTAAATGAGCAGTTCTTC,CASSTGLLNEQFF
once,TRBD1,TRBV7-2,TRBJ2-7,TGTGCCAGCAGCTTTCTTACAGGGGGCAGAGAGCAGTACTTC,CASSFLTGGREQYF
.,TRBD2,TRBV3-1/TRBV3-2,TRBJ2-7,TGTGCCAGCAGTCTTAATCACGGGACTAGCGGGAGAAAAGGCTCCTACGAGCAGTACTTC,CASSLNHGTSGRKGSYEQYF
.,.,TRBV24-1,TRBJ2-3,TGTGCCACCAGCCGTAGCGGCACAGATACGCAGTATTTT,CATSRSGTDTQYF
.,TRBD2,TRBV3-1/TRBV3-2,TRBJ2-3,TGTGCCAGCAGCCCTAGACTAGCGGGGGGGGATACGCAGTATTTT,CASSPRLAGGDTQYF
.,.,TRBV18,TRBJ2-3,TGTGCCAGCTCACCGTCTGGCACAGATACGCAGTATTTT,CASSPSGTDTQYF
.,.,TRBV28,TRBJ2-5,TGTGCCAGCAGTTACAGGGGGGGGAGAGAGACCCAGTACTTC,CASSYRGGRETQYF
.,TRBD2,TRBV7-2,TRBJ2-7,TGTGCCAGCAGCTTAGATGGGACTAGTCCCTACGAGCAGTACTTC,CASSLDGTSPYEQYF
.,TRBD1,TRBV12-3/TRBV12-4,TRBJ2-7,TGTGCCAGCAGTTTGGACAGGGGGCGCGAGCAGTACTTC,CASSLDRGREQYF
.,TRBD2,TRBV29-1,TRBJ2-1,TGCAGCGTAGACCTAGCGGGAGTGGGAAATGAGCAGTTCTTC,CSVDLAGVGNEQFF
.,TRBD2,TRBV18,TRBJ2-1,TGTGCCAGCTCACCACCTACAAGCGGGAACCACAATGAGCAGTTCTTC,CASSPPTSGNHNEQFF
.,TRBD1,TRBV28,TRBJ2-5,TGTGCCAGCAGTCAAACCGGGACAGGGGTAAAGGAGACCCAGTACTTC,CASSQTGTGVKETQYF
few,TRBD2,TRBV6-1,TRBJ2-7,TGTGCCAGCAGTGAAGGGCTAGCGGTCTCCTACGAGCAGTACTTC,CASSEGLAVSYEQYF
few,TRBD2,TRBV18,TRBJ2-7,TGTGCCAGCTCACCGGCAGGGAGGGTCTCCTACGAGCAGTACTTC,CASSPAGRVSYEQYF
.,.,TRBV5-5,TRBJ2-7,TGTGCCAGCAGCTCGCGTCTGGGGAGCTCCTACGAGCAGTACTTC,CASSSRLGSSYEQYF
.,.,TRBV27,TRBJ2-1,TGTGCCAGCAGTTTTCTGGGGGCCAATGAGCAGTTCTTC,CASSFLGANEQFF
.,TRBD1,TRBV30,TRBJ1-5,TGTGCCTGGAGCCCAAAGGGGGCTAGGGATCAGCCCCAGCATTTT,CAWSPKGARDQPQHF
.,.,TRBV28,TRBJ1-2,TGTGCCAGCAGTTTATCTACAGGGAACTATGGCTACACCTTC,CASSLSTGNYGYTF
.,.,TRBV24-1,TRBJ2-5,TGTGCCACCAGTGATTCACGCGGGGACAGCAGAGGAGAGACCCAGTACTTC,CATSDSRGDSRGETQYF
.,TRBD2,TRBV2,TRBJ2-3,TGTGCCAGCAAGAGGGACCGACTAGCGGGCACAGATACGCAGTATTTT,CASKRDRLAGTDTQYF
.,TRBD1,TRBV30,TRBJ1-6,TGTGCCTGGAGTGCCGACAGGGCAAGTAATTCACCCCTCCACTTT,CAWSADRASNSPLHF